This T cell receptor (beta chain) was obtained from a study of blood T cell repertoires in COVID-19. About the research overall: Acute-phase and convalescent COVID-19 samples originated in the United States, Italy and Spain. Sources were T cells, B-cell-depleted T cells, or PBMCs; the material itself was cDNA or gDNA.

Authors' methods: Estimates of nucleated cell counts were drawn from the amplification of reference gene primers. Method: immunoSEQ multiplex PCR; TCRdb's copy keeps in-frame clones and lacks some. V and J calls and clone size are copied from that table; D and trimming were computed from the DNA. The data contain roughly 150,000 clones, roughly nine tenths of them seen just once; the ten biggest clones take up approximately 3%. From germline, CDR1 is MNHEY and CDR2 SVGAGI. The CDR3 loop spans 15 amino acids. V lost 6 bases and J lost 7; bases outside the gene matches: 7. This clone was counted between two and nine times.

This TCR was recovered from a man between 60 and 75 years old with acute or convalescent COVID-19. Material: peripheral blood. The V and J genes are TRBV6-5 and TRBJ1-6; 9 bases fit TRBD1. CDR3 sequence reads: CASRPGDRANSPLHF. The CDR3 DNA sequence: TGTGCCAGCAGACCCGGGGACAGGGCAAATTCACCCCTCCACTTT.